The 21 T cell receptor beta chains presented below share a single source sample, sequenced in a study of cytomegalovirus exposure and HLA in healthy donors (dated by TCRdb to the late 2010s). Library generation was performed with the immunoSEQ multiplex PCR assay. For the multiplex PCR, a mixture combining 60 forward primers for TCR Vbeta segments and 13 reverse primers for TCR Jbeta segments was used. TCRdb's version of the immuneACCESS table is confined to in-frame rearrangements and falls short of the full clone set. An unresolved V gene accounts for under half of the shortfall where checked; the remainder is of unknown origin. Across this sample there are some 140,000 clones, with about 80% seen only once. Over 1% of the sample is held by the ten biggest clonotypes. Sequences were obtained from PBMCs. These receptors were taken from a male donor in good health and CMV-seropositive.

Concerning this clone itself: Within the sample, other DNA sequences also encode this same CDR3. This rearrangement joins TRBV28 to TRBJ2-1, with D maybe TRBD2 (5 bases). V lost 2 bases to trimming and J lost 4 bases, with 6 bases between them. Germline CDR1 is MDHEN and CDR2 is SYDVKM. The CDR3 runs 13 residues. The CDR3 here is CASSLTGYNEQFF. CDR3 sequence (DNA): TGTGCCAGCAGTTTAACGGGGTACAATGAGCAGTTCTTC.

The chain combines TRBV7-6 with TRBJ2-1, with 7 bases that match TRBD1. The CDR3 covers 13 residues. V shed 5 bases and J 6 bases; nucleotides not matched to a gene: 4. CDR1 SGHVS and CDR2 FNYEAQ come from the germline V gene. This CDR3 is CASSLRDSNEQFF. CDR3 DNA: TGTGCCAGCAGCCTTAGGGACAGCAATGAGCAGTTCTTC.

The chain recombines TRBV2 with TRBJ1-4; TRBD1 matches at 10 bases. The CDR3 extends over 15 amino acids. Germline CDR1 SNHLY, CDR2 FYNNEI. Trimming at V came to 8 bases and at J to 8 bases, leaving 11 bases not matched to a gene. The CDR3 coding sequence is TGTGCCAGCCAAACCCCGGGACAGGGGAGCGAAAAACTGTTTTTT. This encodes CASQTPGQGSEKLFF.

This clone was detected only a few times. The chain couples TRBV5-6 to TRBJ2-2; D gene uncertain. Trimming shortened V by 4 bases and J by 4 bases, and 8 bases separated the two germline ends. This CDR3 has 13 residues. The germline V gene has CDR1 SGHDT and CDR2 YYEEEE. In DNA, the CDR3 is TGTGCCAGCAGCGCGGATCCCACCGGGGAGCTGTTTTTT. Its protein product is CASSADPTGELFF.

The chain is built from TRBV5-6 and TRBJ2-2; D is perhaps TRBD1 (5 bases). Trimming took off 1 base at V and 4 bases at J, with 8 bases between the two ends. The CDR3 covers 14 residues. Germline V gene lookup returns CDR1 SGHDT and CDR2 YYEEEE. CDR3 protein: CASSLSGPTGELFF. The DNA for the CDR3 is TGTGCCAGCAGCTTGTCAGGGCCCACCGGGGAGCTGTTTTTT.

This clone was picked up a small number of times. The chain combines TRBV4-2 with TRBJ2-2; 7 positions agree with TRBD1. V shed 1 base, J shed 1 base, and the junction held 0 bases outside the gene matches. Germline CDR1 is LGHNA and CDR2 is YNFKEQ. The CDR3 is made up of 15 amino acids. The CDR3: CASSQGTGNTGELFF. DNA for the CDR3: TGTGCCAGCAGCCAAGGGACAGGGAACACCGGGGAGCTGTTTTTT.

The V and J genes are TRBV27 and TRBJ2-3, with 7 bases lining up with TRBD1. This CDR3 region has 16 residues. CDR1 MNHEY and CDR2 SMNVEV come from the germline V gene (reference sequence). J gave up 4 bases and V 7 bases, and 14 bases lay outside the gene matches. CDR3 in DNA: TGTGCCAGCACAATCACCGGGACAGACTCGGCAGATACGCAGTATTTT. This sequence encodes CASTITGTDSADTQYF.

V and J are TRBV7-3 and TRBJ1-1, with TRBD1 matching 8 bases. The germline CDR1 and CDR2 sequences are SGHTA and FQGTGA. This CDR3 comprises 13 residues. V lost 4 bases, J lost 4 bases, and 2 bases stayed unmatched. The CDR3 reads CASSSQGGTEAFF. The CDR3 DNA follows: TGTGCCAGCAGCTCACAGGGGGGCACTGAAGCTTTCTTT. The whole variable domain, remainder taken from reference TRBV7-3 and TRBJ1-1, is GAGVSQTPSNKVTEKGKYVELRCDPISGHTALYWYRQSLGQGPEFLIYFQGTGAADDSGLPNDRFFAVRPEGSVSTLKIQRTERGDSAVYLCASSSQGGTEAFFGQGTRLTVV.

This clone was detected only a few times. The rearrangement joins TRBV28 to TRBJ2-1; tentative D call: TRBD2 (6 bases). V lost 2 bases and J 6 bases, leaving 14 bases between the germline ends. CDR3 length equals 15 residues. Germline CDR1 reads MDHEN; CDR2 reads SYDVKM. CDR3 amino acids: CASSLPGTLGNEQFF. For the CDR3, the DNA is TGTGCCAGCAGTTTACCCGGGACTCTGGGCAATGAGCAGTTCTTC. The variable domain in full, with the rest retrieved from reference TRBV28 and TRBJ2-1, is DVKVTQSSRYLVKRTGEKVFLECVQDMDHENMFWYRQDPGLGLRLIYFSYDVKMKEKGDIPEGYSVSREKKERFSLILESASTNQTSMYLCASSLPGTLGNEQFFGPGTRLTVL.

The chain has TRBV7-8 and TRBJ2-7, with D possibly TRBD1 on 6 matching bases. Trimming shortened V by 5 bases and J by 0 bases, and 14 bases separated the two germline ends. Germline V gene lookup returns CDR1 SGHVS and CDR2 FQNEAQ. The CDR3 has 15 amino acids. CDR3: CASSPRDTSSYEQYF. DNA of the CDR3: TGTGCCAGCAGCCCCCGGGACACGAGCTCCTACGAGCAGTACTTC.

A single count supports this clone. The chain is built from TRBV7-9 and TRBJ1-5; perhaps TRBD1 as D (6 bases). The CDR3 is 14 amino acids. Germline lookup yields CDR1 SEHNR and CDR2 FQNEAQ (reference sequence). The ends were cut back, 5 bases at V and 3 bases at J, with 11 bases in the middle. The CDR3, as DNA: TGTGCCAGCAGCCCCGGACAGATCAATCAGCCCCAGCATTTT. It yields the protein CASSPGQINQPQHF. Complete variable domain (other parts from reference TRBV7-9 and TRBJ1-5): DTGVSQNPRHKITKRGQNVTFRCDPISEHNRLYWYRQTLGQGPEFLTYFQNEAQLEKSRLLSDRFSAERPKGSFSTLEIQRTEQGDSAMYLCASSPGQINQPQHFGDGTRLSIL.

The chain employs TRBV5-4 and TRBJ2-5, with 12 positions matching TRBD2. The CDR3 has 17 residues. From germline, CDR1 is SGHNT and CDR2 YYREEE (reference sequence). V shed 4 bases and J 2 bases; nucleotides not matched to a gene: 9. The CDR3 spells CASSQAPSGGVQETQYF. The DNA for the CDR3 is TGTGCCAGCAGCCAGGCCCCTAGCGGGGGGGTACAAGAGACCCAGTACTTC. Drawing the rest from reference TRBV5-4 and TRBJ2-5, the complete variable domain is ETGVTQSPTHLIKTRGQQVTLRCSSQSGHNTVSWYQQALGQGPQFIFQYYREEENGRGNFPPRFSGLQFPNYSSELNVNALELDDSALYLCASSQAPSGGVQETQYFGPGTRLLVL.

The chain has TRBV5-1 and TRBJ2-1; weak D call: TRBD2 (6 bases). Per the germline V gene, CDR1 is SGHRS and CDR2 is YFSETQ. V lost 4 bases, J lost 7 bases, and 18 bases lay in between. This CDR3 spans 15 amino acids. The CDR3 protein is CASSPLRPRENEQFF. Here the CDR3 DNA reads TGCGCCAGCAGCCCCCTCCGCCCTCGGGAGAATGAGCAGTTCTTC.

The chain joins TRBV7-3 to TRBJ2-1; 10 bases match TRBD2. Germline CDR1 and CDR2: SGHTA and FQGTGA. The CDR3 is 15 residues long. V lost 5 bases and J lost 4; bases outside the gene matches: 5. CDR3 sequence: CASSVLAGEYNEQFF. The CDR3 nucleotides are TGTGCCAGCAGCGTTCTAGCGGGAGAATACAATGAGCAGTTCTTC.

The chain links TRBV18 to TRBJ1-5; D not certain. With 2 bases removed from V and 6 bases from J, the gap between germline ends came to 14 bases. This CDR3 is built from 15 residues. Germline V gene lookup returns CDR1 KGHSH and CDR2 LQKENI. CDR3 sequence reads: CASSPYRADIQPQHF. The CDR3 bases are TGTGCCAGCTCACCATACCGAGCAGACATTCAGCCCCAGCATTTT.

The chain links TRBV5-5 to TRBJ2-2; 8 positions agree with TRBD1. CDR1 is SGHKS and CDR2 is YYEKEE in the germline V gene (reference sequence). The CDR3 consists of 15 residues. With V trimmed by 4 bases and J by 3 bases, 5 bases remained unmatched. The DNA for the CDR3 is TGTGCCAGCAGCATTCACAGGGGGTACACCGGGGAGCTGTTTTTT. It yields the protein CASSIHRGYTGELFF.

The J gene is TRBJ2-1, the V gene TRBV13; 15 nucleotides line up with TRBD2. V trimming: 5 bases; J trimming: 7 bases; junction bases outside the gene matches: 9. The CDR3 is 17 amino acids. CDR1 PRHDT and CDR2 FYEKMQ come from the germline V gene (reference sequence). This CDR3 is CASSGTSGRTGRNEQFF. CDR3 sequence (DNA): TGTGCCAGCAGCGGGACTAGCGGGAGGACAGGCCGTAATGAGCAGTTCTTC.

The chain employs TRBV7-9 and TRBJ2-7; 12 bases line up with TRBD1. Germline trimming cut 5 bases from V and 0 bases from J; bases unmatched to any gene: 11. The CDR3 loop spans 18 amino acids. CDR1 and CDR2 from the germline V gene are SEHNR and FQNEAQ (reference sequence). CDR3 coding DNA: TGTGCCAGCAGCCTCGGGACAGGGGGCCATATTTTCTCCTACGAGCAGTACTTC. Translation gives CASSLGTGGHIFSYEQYF. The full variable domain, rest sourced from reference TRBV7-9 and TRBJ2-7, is DTGVSQNPRHKITKRGQNVTFRCDPISEHNRLYWYRQTLGQGPEFLTYFQNEAQLEKSRLLSDRFSAERPKGSFSTLEIQRTEQGDSAMYLCASSLGTGGHIFSYEQYFGPGTRLTVT.

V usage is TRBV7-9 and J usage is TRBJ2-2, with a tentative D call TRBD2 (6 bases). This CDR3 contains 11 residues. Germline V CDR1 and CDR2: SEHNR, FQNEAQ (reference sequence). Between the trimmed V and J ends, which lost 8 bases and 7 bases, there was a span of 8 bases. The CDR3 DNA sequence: TGTGCCAGCGGCGGGAACGGGGAGCTGTTTTTT. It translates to CASGGNGELFF.

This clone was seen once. The CDR3 is CASSFGGAYGANVLTF. CDR3 bases: TGTGCCAGCAGCTTCGGGGGGGCGTACGGGGCCAACGTCCTGACTTTC. The chain employs TRBV7-6 and TRBJ2-6, with 8 bases matching TRBD2. The CDR3 is 16 residues long. Germline trimming cut 3 bases from V and 4 bases from J; bases unmatched to any gene: 5. The germline CDR1 and CDR2 sequences are SGHVS and FNYEAQ.

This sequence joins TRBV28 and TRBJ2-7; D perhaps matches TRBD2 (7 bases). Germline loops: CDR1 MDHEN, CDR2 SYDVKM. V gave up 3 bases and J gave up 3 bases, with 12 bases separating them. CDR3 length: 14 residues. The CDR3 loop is CASSLGGLLYEQYF. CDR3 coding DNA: TGTGCCAGCAGTTTGGGGGGGCTCCTCTACGAGCAGTACTTC.